Listed below are T cell receptor beta chains from one sample, sequenced in a study of blood T cells in healthy people across ages. TCRdb processed the 5' RACE reads anew with MiXCR; each CDR3 protein has one entry. Of approximately 600,000 distinct CDR3 sequences in the sample, around 54% were seen once. The specimen was blood. All receptors come from a man in his sixties in good health. The CDR3 runs from the conserved cysteine through the conserved F or W. Fields, in order: clone size, V gene, D gene, J gene, CDR3 protein, CDR3 DNA. A D gene is named only where the DNA matches it firmly. Not all rows give a size; the values are once, few, many and, for expanded clones, a class.

size: few
V: TRBV7-2
D: -
J: TRBJ2-1
CDR3: CASSFTRAGGEQFF
DNA: TGTGCCAGCAGCTTCACTAGAGCCGGGGGTGAGCAGTTCTTC

size: -
V: TRBV5-1
D: -
J: TRBJ2-6
CDR3: CASSLDSRVSSSGANVLTF
DNA: TGCGCCAGCAGCTTGGATAGCAGGGTATCTAGTTCTGGGGCCAACGTCCTGACTTTC

size: -
V: TRBV6-1
D: -
J: TRBJ2-3
CDR3: CASSELAAYEADTQYF
DNA: TGTGCCAGCAGTGAATTGGCGGCCTACGAAGCAGATACGCAGTATTTT

size: few
V: TRBV7-2
D: -
J: TRBJ1-2
CDR3: CASSAGRGYGYTF
DNA: TGTGCCAGCAGCGCCGGCCGGGGCTATGGCTACACCTTC

size: -
V: TRBV9
D: -
J: TRBJ1-5
CDR3: CASSVDDLGEPQHF
DNA: TGTGCCAGCAGCGTAGACGACCTTGGGGAGCCCCAGCATTTT

size: -
V: TRBV21-1
D: -
J: TRBJ2-7
CDR3: CASSPHRGTYEQYF
DNA: TGTGCCAGCAGCCCGCACAGGGGGACCTACGAGCAGTACTTC

size: -
V: TRBV7-2
D: -
J: TRBJ2-7
CDR3: CASSLGRQDGAQYF
DNA: TGTGCCAGCAGCTTAGGGAGACAGGATGGGGCGCAGTACTTC

size: -
V: TRBV11-2
D: TRBD2
J: TRBJ2-7
CDR3: CASSSVAGGPRDEQYF
DNA: TGTGCCAGCAGCTCCGTAGCGGGAGGGCCTAGGGACGAGCAGTACTTC

size: -
V: TRBV4-1
D: TRBD1
J: TRBJ2-1
CDR3: CASSQNRGLSYNEQFF
DNA: TGCGCCAGCAGTCAAAACAGGGGGCTGTCCTACAATGAGCAGTTCTTC

size: -
V: TRBV6-5
D: TRBD2
J: TRBJ2-3
CDR3: CASSSPRVASGGAMAQYF
DNA: TGTGCCAGCAGTTCCCCCCGTGTGGCTAGCGGGGGGGCAATGGCGCAGTATTTT

size: -
V: TRBV7-2
D: -
J: TRBJ2-7
CDR3: CASSLSSRAGSKEQYF
DNA: TGTGCCAGCAGCTTATCGAGTCGGGCGGGGTCGAAGGAGCAGTACTTC

size: -
V: TRBV10-3
D: TRBD1
J: TRBJ2-7
CDR3: CACRGTGDGDYEQYF
DNA: TGTGCCTGTCGGGGGACAGGGGATGGAGACTACGAGCAGTACTTC

size: -
V: TRBV5-1
D: -
J: TRBJ2-1
CDR3: CASSLRAGNEQFF
DNA: TGCGCCAGCAGCTTGAGAGCAGGCAATGAGCAGTTCTTC

size: -
V: TRBV6-1
D: -
J: TRBJ2-5
CDR3: CASSDRGPGETQYF
DNA: TGTGCCAGCAGTGACAGGGGACCGGGGGAGACCCAGTACTTC

size: -
V: TRBV12-3/TRBV12-4
D: TRBD1
J: TRBJ2-3
CDR3: CASRTGQRTDTQYF
DNA: TGTGCCAGCAGGACGGGACAGAGAACAGATACGCAGTATTTT

size: -
V: TRBV12-3/TRBV12-4
D: TRBD2
J: TRBJ2-1
CDR3: CASSGTSWNNEQFF
DNA: TGTGCCAGCAGCGGGACTAGCTGGAATAATGAGCAGTTCTTC

size: few
V: TRBV6-2/TRBV6-3
D: TRBD2
J: TRBJ2-4
CDR3: CASSYFGTTKNIQYF
DNA: TGTGCCAGCAGTTACTTCGGGACTACCAAAAACATTCAGTACTTC

size: -
V: TRBV2
D: -
J: TRBJ2-1
CDR3: CASSDRGGDYNEQFF
DNA: TGTGCCAGCAGTGATAGGGGGGGCGACTACAATGAGCAGTTCTTC

size: -
V: TRBV7-2
D: TRBD1
J: TRBJ2-7
CDR3: CASSSTGTGVYEQYF
DNA: TGTGCCAGCAGCTCCACCGGGACAGGGGTGTACGAGCAGTACTTC

size: -
V: TRBV29-1
D: -
J: TRBJ1-1
CDR3: CSVEERGAFF
DNA: TGCAGCGTTGAAGAGCGGGGAGCTTTCTTT

size: -
V: TRBV10-3
D: -
J: TRBJ1-2
CDR3: CAISEDSSYYGYTF
DNA: TGTGCCATCAGTGAGGACAGCTCCTACTATGGCTACACCTTC

size: once
V: TRBV4-2
D: TRBD2
J: TRBJ2-7
CDR3: CASSLAGGPGEQYF
DNA: TGTGCCAGCAGCCTAGCGGGGGGGCCGGGAGAGCAGTACTTC

size: -
V: TRBV20-1
D: TRBD2
J: TRBJ2-1
CDR3: CSAREGTSGARGNEQFF
DNA: TGCAGTGCTAGAGAGGGGACTAGCGGGGCCCGGGGGAATGAGCAGTTCTTC

size: -
V: TRBV15
D: -
J: TRBJ1-6
CDR3: CATSRTGWPLHF
DNA: TGTGCCACCAGCAGAACCGGGTGGCCCCTCCACTTT

size: -
V: TRBV5-1
D: TRBD2
J: TRBJ2-1
CDR3: CASSILRGSANYEQFF
DNA: TGCGCCAGCAGCATACTGCGGGGGTCCGCCAATTATGAGCAGTTCTTC

size: -
V: TRBV21-1
D: -
J: TRBJ1-1
CDR3: CASSQSGTGGWKAFF
DNA: TGTGCCAGCAGCCAAAGCGGGACAGGGGGCTGGAAAGCTTTCTTT

size: -
V: TRBV20-1
D: -
J: TRBJ2-7
CDR3: CSASPSAGFTYEQYF
DNA: TGCAGTGCTAGTCCGTCGGCAGGGTTTACCTACGAGCAGTACTTC

size: -
V: TRBV12-3/TRBV12-4
D: -
J: TRBJ2-7
CDR3: CASSLRHSPYEQYF
DNA: TGTGCCAGCAGTTTAAGACACTCCCCCTACGAGCAGTACTTC

size: -
V: TRBV6-5
D: TRBD2
J: TRBJ2-3
CDR3: CASSYSVSGGWADTQYF
DNA: TGTGCCAGCAGTTACAGTGTTAGCGGGGGGTGGGCAGATACGCAGTATTTT

size: -
V: TRBV5-1
D: TRBD2
J: TRBJ2-1
CDR3: CASSPLTSGGVNEQFF
DNA: TGCGCCAGTAGCCCACTGACTAGCGGGGGTGTAAATGAGCAGTTCTTC